This entry features one T cell receptor beta chain sequence. Generated by immunoSEQ multiplex PCR, the TCRdb table keeps only in-frame clones and is missing some. The table shows approximately 670,000 clones, with 85% to 90% occurring only once. This specimen comes from a study of blood T cell repertoires in COVID-19. CDR3 length: 14 amino acids. Trimming cost V 5 bases and J 4 bases; bases outside gene matches: 5. In germline, CDR1 is SGHTA, CDR2 FQGNSA. What was sequenced was peripheral blood. This sequence was found in a woman younger than 35 with acute or convalescent COVID-19. The gene calls are TRBV7-2 and TRBJ2-7; 10 nucleotides line up with TRBD1. In DNA, the CDR3 is TGTGCCAGCAGCACCCGACAGGGGGCATACGAGCAGTACTTC. Amino acid sequence: CASSTRQGAYEQYF.